This record concerns one TCR beta chain sequence. Its target is not known. This entry belongs to a study of memory CD4+ T cells and cytomegalovirus serostatus. Whole-study results and caveats: CMV serostatus prediction reached median AUC approximately 0.95, or 0.91 with US-trained model.

Assay: immunoSEQ multiplex PCR; the TCRdb copy retains only in-frame clones and omits some. The sample has around 63,000 clones; about 76% are singletons. The sort gate was single viable CD3+CD4+CD8-CD45RO+ cells for memory CD4+ T cells. After thawing, CD4+ T cells were positively selected. Specimen: memory CD4+ T cells from blood. The clonotype originates from an adult in good health and CMV-seropositive.

This CDR3 is CASSLLGGGTGDEKLFF. Here the CDR3 DNA reads TGTGCCAGCAGCCTCCTCGGCGGGGGGACAGGTGATGAAAAACTGTTTTTT. This chain joins TRBV11-2 and TRBJ1-4, with TRBD1 identical over 8 bases. The CDR3 length is 17 residues. The ends lost 5 bases at V and 6 bases at J; junction bases unmatched: 14. Germline-derived CDR1 and CDR2 are SGHAT and FQNNGV.